The 18 T cell receptor beta chains below come from one sample, sequenced in a study of blood T cells in healthy people across ages. It was with a sample-barcoded 5' primer and a J-beta primer mix that a second PCR of roughly 7 to 11 cycles was run. MiXCR, run by TCRdb on the 5' RACE reads, gives a single entry per CDR3 protein. Of around 1,900,000 distinct CDR3 sequences listed, 39% are singletons. Sequencing was performed on blood. The receptors originated from a human donor in good health.

The rearrangement links TRBV20-1 to TRBJ2-1; D perhaps matches TRBD2 (6 bases). With 2 bases removed from V and 10 bases from J, the gap between germline ends came to 12 bases. This CDR3 has 12 residues. Germline CDR1 and CDR2: DFQATT and SNEGSKA (reference sequence). CDR3 in amino acids: CSARWGGNEQFF. CDR3 in DNA: TGCAGTGCTAGATGGGGAGGAAACGAGCAGTTCTTC.

The V and J genes are TRBV7-2 and TRBJ2-1; D is unclear. The CDR3 is 13 residues long. Germline loops: CDR1 SGHTA, CDR2 FQGNSA. Deletions cut 9 bases from V and 0 bases from J, with 9 bases between. In DNA form, the CDR3 reads TGTGCCAGTCCCGGAAGCTCCTACAATGAGCAGTTCTTC. It translates to CASPGSSYNEQFF.

With respect to this clonotype: The junction shows a germline mismatch at one end, possibly a read error. The CDR3 DNA is TGTGCCAGCACTTTAGCGGGGGCACACCAAGAGACCCAGTACTTC. Its translation: CASTLAGAHQETQYF. This chain connects TRBV12-3 or TRBV12-4 to TRBJ2-5; 9 positions match TRBD2. The CDR3 spans 15 residues.

This clonotype was seen a handful of times. This chain connects TRBV2 to TRBJ1-2; unclear D gene. The germline V gene has CDR1 SNHLY and CDR2 FYNNEI. Deletions cut 4 bases from V and 4 bases from J, with 13 bases between. The CDR3 is made up of 14 amino acids. The CDR3 DNA reads as TGTGCCAGCAGTGGGACCTATCCGGGCTATGGCTACACCTTC. Encoded protein: CASSGTYPGYGYTF.

This clonotype was counted between two and nine times. One junction end does not reproduce the germline sequence, and a read error may be involved. CDR3 sequence (DNA): TGTGCCGGCAGTTACGAGGGACAGGGGGTGTTCTTC. Its protein product is CAGSYEGQGVFF. This chain joins TRBV6-5 and TRBJ2-1; 11 positions match TRBD1. This CDR3 has 12 residues. CDR1 and CDR2 from the germline V gene are MNHEY and SVGAGI.

The chain carries TRBV12-3 or TRBV12-4 and TRBJ1-6; D may be TRBD1 (6 bases). The CDR3 consists of 14 residues. Between the trimmed V and J ends, which lost 2 bases and 8 bases, there was a span of 10 bases. The CDR3 bases are TGTGCCAGCAGTTTATCAGGGGAAGATTCACCCCTCCACTTT. It translates to CASSLSGEDSPLHF.

This chain uses TRBV12-3 or TRBV12-4 with TRBJ1-1; the D is unclear. This CDR3 has 13 amino acids. Between the trimmed V and J ends, which lost 5 bases and 4 bases, there was a span of 11 bases. The CDR3 here is CASSHHRGTEAFF. The CDR3 nucleotides read TGTGCCAGCAGTCACCATAGAGGCACTGAAGCTTTCTTT.

The genes are TRBV12-3 or TRBV12-4 and TRBJ2-4; D unresolved. The DNA end is a closer match to TRBJ2-7, so the J assignment may be wrong. There are 15 residues in the CDR3. Here the CDR3 reads CASSKDRVISYEQYF. The CDR3 nucleotides are TGTGCCAGCAGCAAAGACCGGGTCATCTCCTACGAGCAGTACTTC.

This clonotype has only one observation. The chain recombines TRBV25-1 with TRBJ1-4; D possibly corresponds to TRBD1 (5 bases). Germline CDR1 MGHDK, CDR2 SYGVNS. The CDR3 extends over 15 amino acids. V dropped 1 base and J dropped 6 bases, with 12 bases sitting between them. The CDR3 sequence is CASSELRGRDEKLFF. The CDR3 bases are TGTGCCAGCAGTGAATTAAGGGGAAGGGATGAAAAACTGTTTTTT.

The chain employs TRBV5-1 and TRBJ2-7; 9 nucleotides agree with TRBD1. Losses at the gene ends were 5 bases for V and 3 bases for J; bases not matched to a gene: 3. CDR1 is SGHRS, CDR2 YFSETQ, per germline. The CDR3 contains 13 residues. CDR3 nucleotides: TGCGCCAGCAGACCGACAGGGGGCTACGAGCAGTACTTC. Protein sequence: CASRPTGGYEQYF.

This rearrangement joins TRBV12-3 or TRBV12-4 to TRBJ1-6; TRBD1 matches 8 bases. J gave up 6 bases and V 10 bases, and 5 bases lay outside the gene matches. The CDR3 covers 13 residues. The CDR3 sequence: CATGQGSNSPLHF. In DNA, the CDR3 is TGTGCCACAGGACAGGGTAGTAATTCACCCCTCCACTTT.

The gene calls are TRBV12-3 or TRBV12-4 and TRBJ2-7, with D unclear. Trimming took 3 bases from V and 2 from J, leaving 8 bases between them. This CDR3 has 13 amino acids. Written as DNA, the CDR3 is TGTGCCAGCAGTTTTACACCGACCTACGAGCAGTACTTC. Translating it yields CASSFTPTYEQYF.

This clonotype was recorded only once. J is TRBJ2-3 and V is TRBV29-1; no reliable D call. The CDR3 contains 12 residues. Germline CDR1 reads SQVTM; CDR2 reads ANQGSEA. Between the trimmed V and J ends, which lost 1 base and 12 bases, there was a span of 14 bases. The chain's CDR3 is CSVEAISVIQYF. As DNA, the CDR3 is TGCAGCGTTGAAGCCATCTCGGTTATCCAGTATTTT.

This clonotype was recorded a few times. This chain uses TRBV11-1 with TRBJ2-2, with a tentative D call TRBD2 (5 bases). CDR3 length: 16 amino acids. Germline values: CDR1 SGHAT, CDR2 FQDESV (reference sequence). Trimming pared 5 bases from V and 6 bases from J, leaving 19 bases between. Here the CDR3 DNA reads TGTGCCAGCAGCCTCTCCAGGAGGTCTCAGGCCGGGGAGCTGTTTTTT. Its translation is CASSLSRRSQAGELFF.

This clonotype came up a few times. This rearrangement joins TRBV27 to TRBJ2-1, with TRBD2 as a possible D gene (5 bases). Trimming stripped 7 bases from V and 4 bases from J, with 17 bases between. Germline loops: CDR1 MNHEY, CDR2 SMNVEV (reference sequence). The length of the CDR3 is 15 residues. The CDR3 sequence is CASNPTVTRYNEQFF. The CDR3 DNA sequence: TGTGCCAGCAACCCGACGGTCACTAGATACAATGAGCAGTTCTTC.

This clonotype has a count of ten or more. The chain recombines TRBV7-9 with TRBJ1-2, with 7 bases that match TRBD1. V lost 5 bases, J lost 8 bases, and 8 bases stayed unmatched. This CDR3 has 13 residues. Germline V gene lookup returns CDR1 SEHNR and CDR2 FQNEAQ (reference sequence). CDR3 sequence: CASSPTGREGYTF. CDR3 bases: TGTGCCAGCAGCCCGACAGGGAGAGAAGGCTACACCTTC.

The sample holds a few counts of this clonotype. This chain links TRBV6-2 or TRBV6-3 with TRBJ2-1; TRBD2 matches 10 bases. There are 17 residues in the CDR3. Germline CDR1 and CDR2: MNHEY and SVGEGT. The V gene end was trimmed by 6 bases and the J gene end by 0 bases; junction bases not matched to a gene: 8. This CDR3 is CASRIPASGGSYNEQFF. The CDR3 DNA reads TGTGCCAGCAGGATTCCCGCTAGCGGGGGCTCCTACAATGAGCAGTTCTTC.

V and J are TRBV7-2 and TRBJ2-3, with a weak D call TRBD2 (5 bases). Germline V gene lookup returns CDR1 SGHTA and CDR2 FQGNSA. The V end was cut by 1 base, the J end by 6 bases, with 8 bases between. This CDR3 has 13 residues. For the CDR3, the DNA is TGTGCCAGCAGCTTAGACGACTACGATACGCAGTATTTT. Translated, it gives CASSLDDYDTQYF.